This T cell receptor beta chain was sequenced for a study of chemoradiotherapy in HPV16-positive cancers. Study-wide results and limits: Candidate HPV-specific clones and E7-related TCR motifs grew in tumor during treatment. The functional HPV-specific definition rests on just a couple of HPV16-positive patients. In HPV16-positive patients, HPV-responsive T-cell expansion tracked better recurrence-free survival.

Remarks on this clone: Its cognate antigen is unknown.

Assay used: immunoSEQ multiplex PCR; TCRdb lists only in-frame clones, some missing. Of 30,000 or so clones in the sample, 89% were seen once. The sequences come from blood, collected from a patient who underwent chemoradiotherapy. This TCR was sampled from a human donor with HPV-associated anogenital cancer.

The CDR3 region has the DNA TGTGCCAGCAGTGAAATGGGGGGTTCTGGAAACACCATATATTTT. It encodes CASSEMGGSGNTIYF. The V gene is TRBV6-1, the J gene TRBJ1-3; tentative D call: TRBD1 (5 bases). Germline V gene lookup returns CDR1 MNHNS and CDR2 SASEGT. The V end lost 2 bases, the J end lost 1 base, and 9 bases lay between the germline ends. The CDR3 sequence is 15 residues long.